Following are 6 T cell receptor beta chains from one sample sequenced in a study of CD8 T cells in ankylosing spondylitis. Findings and limits, study-wide: For ankylosing spondylitis blood, a TCR beta motif of under 10 highly homologous variants appeared characteristic.

Their antigen targets remain unknown. MiXCR was run by TCRdb on the 5' RACE reads, yielding one entry per CDR3 protein. Here the sample spans about 700,000 distinct CDR3 sequences, around 20% being singletons. Sequenced material: blood, either unsorted or a sorted T cell fraction (not recorded which). Every receptor here comes from a male donor with ankylosing spondylitis.

V and J are TRBV7-9 and TRBJ2-1; D remains ambiguous. The CDR3 runs to 15 residues. Trimming cost V 1 base and J 6 bases, with 13 bases left between them. Per the germline V gene, CDR1 is SEHNR and CDR2 is FQNEAQ (reference sequence). The CDR3 nucleotides read TGTGCCAGCAGCTTAGACCCCCGACTCTCCAATGAGCAGTTCTTC. This encodes CASSLDPRLSNEQFF.

The chain uses TRBV5-5 and TRBJ2-7; tentatively, D is TRBD1 (6 bases). CDR1 is SGHKS and CDR2 is YYEKEE in the germline V gene (reference sequence). Trimming shortened V by 2 bases and J by 6 bases, and 15 bases separated the two germline ends. The CDR3 extends over 14 amino acids. For the CDR3, the DNA is TGTGCCAGCAGCTTAAGGCAGGGGATCCGCGAGCAGTACTTC. Amino acids: CASSLRQGIREQYF.

This clonotype was found a few times. J is TRBJ2-1 and V is TRBV3-1; 15 nucleotides match TRBD2. The length of the CDR3 is 19 residues. V shed 4 bases and J 1 base; nucleotides not matched to a gene: 8. Germline loops: CDR1 LGHDT, CDR2 YNNKEL (reference sequence). The CDR3 nucleotides read TGTGCCAGCAGCCCAGGGACTAGCGGGAGGCAGGGTTCCTACAATGAGCAGTTCTTC. Protein sequence: CASSPGTSGRQGSYNEQFF.

V is TRBV20-1 and J is TRBJ1-4, with 11 nucleotides matching TRBD1. The CDR3 consists of 15 residues. Losses at the gene ends were 4 bases for V and 3 bases for J; bases not matched to a gene: 4. Per germline, CDR1 DFQATT and CDR2 SNEGSKA (reference sequence). CDR3 region: CSATGGQGANEKLFF. CDR3 bases: TGCAGTGCTACAGGGGGACAGGGGGCTAATGAAAAACTGTTTTTT.

This clonotype was observed a handful of times. The chain joins TRBV20-1 to TRBJ2-1, with TRBD2 as a possible D gene (6 bases). CDR1 is DFQATT and CDR2 is SNEGSKA in the germline V gene (reference sequence). Deletions cut 2 bases from V and 2 bases from J, with 10 bases between. The CDR3 contains 14 residues. The DNA of the CDR3 is TGCAGTGCTAGATTCGCTAGCGCCTACAATGAGCAGTTCTTC. This translates into CSARFASAYNEQFF.

V and J are TRBV20-1 and TRBJ2-3; D is uncertain. The CDR3 extends over 13 amino acids. Germline CDR1 is DFQATT and CDR2 is SNEGSKA (reference sequence). V dropped 0 bases and J dropped 1 base, with 5 bases sitting between them. The CDR3 sequence: CSARDWRTDTQYF. The DNA for the CDR3 is TGCAGTGCTAGAGATTGGCGCACAGATACGCAGTATTTT.